Listed below are T cell receptor beta chains from one sample, sequenced in a study of blood T cell repertoires in COVID-19. The assay was immunoSEQ multiplex PCR, and TCRdb's table has in-frame clones only and misses some. Of about 210,000 clones detected, around 90% appear once; the ten largest clones hold about a tenth. Sequenced input: PBMCs or T cells enriched from blood (not recorded which). These receptors all come from a man aged 18 to 30 with acute COVID-19. Each CDR3 is given with its conserved first and last residue. Clone size is stated in some rows and not others, as once, few, many or a class when expanded.

j_gene	abundance	v_gene	CDR3aa
TRBJ1-2	once	TRBV28	CATSEDSTNYGYTF
TRBJ1-6	.	TRBV10-3	CAISESRQGVGGNSPLHF
TRBJ1-5	.	TRBV19	CASSDRQGHNQPQHF
TRBJ2-7	once	TRBV29-1	CSVSSASGSFGYEQYF
TRBJ2-1	.	TRBV24-1	CATSDLERENNEQFF
TRBJ1-1	.	TRBV7-9	CASSEARRGLSEAFF
TRBJ2-7	once	TRBV30	CAWTSGYEQYF
TRBJ1-2	once	TRBV7-8	CASSYRGQGLSYGYTF
TRBJ2-3	.	TRBV19	CASTYGTLTDTQYF
TRBJ1-6	once	TRBV4-1	CASSAETGVRNSPLHF
TRBJ1-5	.	TRBV2	CASSGQGTVRNQPQHF
TRBJ2-4	.	TRBV6-2/TRBV6-3	CASSYFGQNIQYF
TRBJ2-7	.	TRBV28	CASSSGISYEQYF
TRBJ2-7	.	TRBV13	CASSFAGYEQYF
TRBJ2-6	.	TRBV23-1	CASSLGQGLSGANVLTF
TRBJ1-2	.	TRBV7-9	CASSLGIGTVNNYGYTF
TRBJ1-3	.	TRBV27	CASRRQGNTIYF
TRBJ1-2	.	TRBV29-1	CSVARGEDYGYTF
TRBJ1-5	.	TRBV4-3	CASSQHRGWNQPQHF
TRBJ1-4	once	TRBV18	CASSPGQPGGNEKLFF
TRBJ2-5	.	TRBV15	CATSRDGRTSGPEARETQYF
TRBJ2-3	once	TRBV28	CASYGTTSTDTQYF
TRBJ2-7	.	TRBV6-1	CASSEDTSQIYEQYF
TRBJ2-5	.	TRBV5-1	CASSLGTGYQETQYF
TRBJ2-1	.	TRBV27	CASSSPAGSTYNEQFF
TRBJ1-1	once	TRBV29-1	CSVEGEGGSGTEAFF
TRBJ1-2	.	TRBV10-3	CAIRNTGEGYGYTF
TRBJ1-3	.	TRBV4-1	CASSQDETPNGGNTIYF
TRBJ2-1	.	TRBV20-1	CSASSGYNEQFF
TRBJ1-4	.	TRBV9	CASSVGGAVNEKLFF
TRBJ2-1	.	TRBV7-8	CASSDGRGQQFF
TRBJ1-2	.	TRBV6-5	CASSYGQGHRGYTF
TRBJ2-7	.	TRBV6-2/TRBV6-3	CASSYSLRGREQYF
TRBJ2-7	.	TRBV4-3	CASSQVGEPYEQYF
TRBJ1-1	few	TRBV29-1	CSVSGQGMTEAFF
TRBJ2-5	.	TRBV7-2	CASSSTSGRARETQYF
TRBJ2-7	few	TRBV28	CASSRTGGLTDEQYF
TRBJ2-5	.	TRBV1	CTRNGTEETQYF
TRBJ1-1	.	TRBV11-2	CASSPGRGITEAFF
TRBJ2-7	.	TRBV4-2	CASSQSTGDSSYEQYF
TRBJ1-2	.	TRBV4-1	CASSLRGGDGLGYTF
TRBJ2-5	.	TRBV29-1	CSVEGRGGMQETQYF
TRBJ2-3	.	TRBV11-2	CASSSGLAGTDTQYF
TRBJ2-7	.	TRBV10-3	CAISELAGGDEQYF
TRBJ2-7	.	TRBV7-9	CATRGGSSYEQYF
TRBJ1-2	few	TRBV11-2	CASSLGGQDYGYTF
TRBJ2-5	.	TRBV7-6	CASSPGGPVQETQYF
TRBJ1-2	.	TRBV24-1	CATSDLDRPSGNYGYTF
TRBJ2-7	.	TRBV28	CASSYPTSGNYEQYF
TRBJ1-6	many	TRBV18	CASSPPGQGASLHF
TRBJ1-1	once	TRBV20-1	CSARGDSEAFF
TRBJ1-6	few	TRBV6-5	CASSYDRVSSPLHF